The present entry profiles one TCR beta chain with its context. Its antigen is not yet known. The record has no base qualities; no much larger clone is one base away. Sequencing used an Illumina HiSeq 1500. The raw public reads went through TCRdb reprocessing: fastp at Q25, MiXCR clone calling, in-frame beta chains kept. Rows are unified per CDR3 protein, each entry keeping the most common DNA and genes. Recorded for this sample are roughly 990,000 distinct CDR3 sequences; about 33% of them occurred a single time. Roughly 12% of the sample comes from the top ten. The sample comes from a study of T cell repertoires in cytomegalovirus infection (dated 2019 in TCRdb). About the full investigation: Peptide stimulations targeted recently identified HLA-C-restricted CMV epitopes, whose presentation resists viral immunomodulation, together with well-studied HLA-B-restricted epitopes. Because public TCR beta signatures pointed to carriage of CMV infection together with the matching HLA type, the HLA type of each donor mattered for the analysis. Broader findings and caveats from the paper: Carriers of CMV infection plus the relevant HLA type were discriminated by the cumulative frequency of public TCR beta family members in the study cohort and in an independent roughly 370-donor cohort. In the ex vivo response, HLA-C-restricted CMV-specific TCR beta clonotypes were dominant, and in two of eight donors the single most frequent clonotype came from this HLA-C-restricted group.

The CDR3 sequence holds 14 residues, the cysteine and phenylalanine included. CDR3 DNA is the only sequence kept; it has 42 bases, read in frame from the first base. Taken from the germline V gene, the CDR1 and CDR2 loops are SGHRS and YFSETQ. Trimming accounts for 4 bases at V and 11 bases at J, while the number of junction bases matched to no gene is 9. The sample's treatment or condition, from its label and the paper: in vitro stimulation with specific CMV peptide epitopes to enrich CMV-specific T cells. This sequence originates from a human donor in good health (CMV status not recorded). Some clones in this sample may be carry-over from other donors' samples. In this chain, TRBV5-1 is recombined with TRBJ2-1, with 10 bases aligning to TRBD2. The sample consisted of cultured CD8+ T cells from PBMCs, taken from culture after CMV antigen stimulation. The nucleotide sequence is TGCGCCAGCAGCCCAGAACTAGCGGGGCGGCAGCAGTTCTTC. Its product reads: CASSPELAGRQQFF.